Sequencing of this T cell receptor (beta chain) was carried out in a study of cytomegalovirus exposure and HLA in healthy donors. Study-level findings and limits: Across HLA loci, a later analysis found differing TCR association rates, with DRB1 most and HLA-C fewest. The classifier reportedly diagnosed cytomegalovirus status with high specificity and sensitivity. Exclusion as indistinguishable affected some V segments, including TRBV6-2 and TRBV6-3. Overall, approximately 150 TCR beta chains were annotated as cytomegalovirus-associated.

The CDR3 is made up of 15 amino acids. Trimming took off 3 bases at V and 5 bases at J, with 16 bases between the two ends. Germline V CDR1 and CDR2: KGHSH, LQKENI. This PCR relied on a set of 60 Vbeta primers and 13 Jbeta primers. Libraries were prepared by immunoSEQ multiplex PCR; TCRdb keeps only in-frame clonotypes and omits some of them. The sample yields approximately 150,000 clones, approximately 81% seen once. Details on this clone: The target antigen is unknown.

The genes are TRBV18 and TRBJ2-5, with D possibly TRBD1 on 7 matching bases. Material for sequencing was PBMCs. The receptor was isolated from a female donor in good health and CMV-seronegative. The CDR3, as DNA: TGTGCCAGCTCACCCCTGAGAGCAGGGGGGGAGACCCAGTACTTC. Its protein is CASSPLRAGGETQYF.